The clone carrying this T cell receptor (beta chain) was picked up many times. As yet, its antigen is unknown. RNA transcripts provided the source from which TCR beta CDR3 regions were amplified. TCR CDR3 underwent first-round RT-PCR with the HTBI primer set. Using its own MiXCR run on the multiplex PCR reads, TCRdb lists one record per CDR3 protein. The sample carries about 340,000 distinct CDR3 sequences, 21% recorded once. This sample is drawn from a study of T cells in Graves' hyperthyroidism and ophthalmopathy. Study results and caveats: Appearing also in blood were most of the thyroid clonotypes expanded above 0.001.

Germline loops: CDR1 SGHRS, CDR2 YFSETQ. V lost 1 base and J lost 2, with 10 bases in between. This CDR3 spans 14 amino acids. Diagnoses rested on clinical symptoms, serum thyroxine and TRAb, thyroid ultrasound and orbital computed tomography. This chain connects TRBV5-1 to TRBJ2-7, with D perhaps TRBD2 (6 bases). This TCR derives from a woman aged 45-65 years with Graves' hyperthyroidism. Sequencing was done on a sample of blood. The DNA for the CDR3 is TGCGCCAGCAGCTTGAGCGGGCCCACCTACGAGCAGTACTTC. As protein: CASSLSGPTYEQYF.